This TCR beta chain was recovered during a study of regulatory T cells in long-lasting Graves disease. The overall study: Those with persistent Graves' disease had received antithyroid drugs for over 5 years with positive TSH receptor antibodies. Findings and limits, study-wide: Persistent disease preferred TRBV28, TRBJ1-2 and TRBJ2-5.

Germline trimming cut 3 bases from V and 4 bases from J; bases unmatched to any gene: 2. The germline V gene has CDR1 SGHRS and CDR2 YFSETQ. This CDR3 has 13 residues. This clonotype was detected many times. Antigen specificity is unknown. The time point: persistent/refractory GD, antithyroid drugs over 5 years with positive TRAb. PBMC-extracted RNA yielded the TCR library. Relying on iRepertoire HTBI primers and Arm-PCR of CDR3 regions, the team built TCR beta libraries. Via MiXCR, TCRdb re-called the multiplex PCR reads, giving one row per CDR3 protein. This sample has some 450,000 distinct CDR3 sequences, with about 25% found just once.

The chain couples TRBV5-1 to TRBJ1-2, with 8 bases that match TRBD1. The source was peripheral blood mononuclear cells (PBMCs), collected when the disease was refractory, from a patient treated with antithyroid drugs. The TCR comes from a female donor with Graves disease. CDR3 amino acids: CASSWTGTYGYTF. In DNA, the CDR3 is TGCGCCAGCAGCTGGACAGGGACCTATGGCTACACCTTC.